The rows below give T cell receptor beta chains drawn from one sample of a study of blood T cell repertoires in COVID-19. Profiling relied on immunoSEQ multiplex PCR, and the TCRdb table lists in-frame clones only, not all of them. This table has about 110,000 clones, around nine tenths appearing once. The sequenced sample was peripheral blood. These receptors were collected from a woman aged 25-40 years with acute or convalescent COVID-19. The CDR3 runs from the conserved cysteine through the conserved F or W. Fields, in order: clone size, J gene, D gene, V gene, CDR3 protein, CDR3 DNA. A D gene is named only where the DNA matches it firmly. A clone size is listed for some rows: how often the clone was seen (once, few, many), or a class if it is expanded.

clone_size: .
j_call: TRBJ1-2
d_call: TRBD1
v_call: TRBV28
cdr3_aa: CASRVTGETNYGYTF
cdr3_nt: TGTGCCAGCAGGGTCACAGGGGAAACAAACTATGGCTACACCTTC

clone_size: once
j_call: TRBJ1-2
d_call: TRBD1
v_call: TRBV29-1
cdr3_aa: CSVEEGQGYYGYTF
cdr3_nt: TGCAGCGTTGAAGAAGGACAGGGTTACTATGGCTACACCTTC

clone_size: .
j_call: TRBJ2-2
d_call: .
v_call: TRBV11-3
cdr3_aa: CASSPGPLFAGELFF
cdr3_nt: TGTGCCAGCAGCCCAGGCCCCCTTTTTGCCGGGGAGCTGTTTTTT

clone_size: .
j_call: TRBJ1-6
d_call: TRBD1
v_call: TRBV11-3
cdr3_aa: CASSDRGYSYNSPLHF
cdr3_nt: TGTGCCAGCTCCGACAGGGGGTACTCCTATAATTCACCCCTCCACTTT

clone_size: .
j_call: TRBJ2-3
d_call: .
v_call: TRBV3-1/TRBV3-2
cdr3_aa: CASSQGGGPGTDTQYF
cdr3_nt: TGTGCCAGCAGCCAAGGCGGGGGCCCCGGCACAGATACGCAGTATTTT

clone_size: .
j_call: TRBJ2-7
d_call: .
v_call: TRBV7-2
cdr3_aa: CASSLDGSEGDEQYF
cdr3_nt: TGTGCCAGCAGCTTAGACGGGAGTGAAGGGGACGAGCAGTACTTC

clone_size: .
j_call: TRBJ2-7
d_call: TRBD2
v_call: TRBV27
cdr3_aa: CASSGSSGTYEQYF
cdr3_nt: TGTGCCAGCAGTGGGTCTAGCGGGACCTACGAGCAGTACTTC

clone_size: .
j_call: TRBJ1-1
d_call: .
v_call: TRBV6-5
cdr3_aa: CASRAGEGWTEAFF
cdr3_nt: TGTGCCAGCAGAGCAGGGGAGGGATGGACTGAAGCTTTCTTT

clone_size: .
j_call: TRBJ1-5
d_call: TRBD1
v_call: TRBV15
cdr3_aa: CATSKKRQGYSNQPQHF
cdr3_nt: TGTGCCACCAGCAAAAAAAGACAGGGGTATAGCAATCAGCCCCAGCATTTT

clone_size: .
j_call: TRBJ1-2
d_call: TRBD1
v_call: TRBV4-3
cdr3_aa: CASSQASGQGLSGYTF
cdr3_nt: TGCGCCAGCAGCCAAGCGTCTGGACAGGGTCTAAGTGGCTACACCTTC

clone_size: .
j_call: TRBJ2-1
d_call: .
v_call: TRBV30
cdr3_aa: CAWSLSYNEQFF
cdr3_nt: TGTGCCTGGAGTCTATCCTACAATGAGCAGTTCTTC

clone_size: .
j_call: TRBJ1-5
d_call: .
v_call: TRBV4-2
cdr3_aa: CASSQEASGANQPQHF
cdr3_nt: TGTGCCAGCAGCCAAGAAGCCAGTGGGGCCAATCAGCCCCAGCATTTT

clone_size: .
j_call: TRBJ1-3
d_call: TRBD1
v_call: TRBV15
cdr3_aa: CATSRDRTGTPGNTIYF
cdr3_nt: TGTGCCACCAGCAGAGATCGGACAGGGACGCCTGGAAACACCATATATTTT

clone_size: .
j_call: TRBJ1-6
d_call: TRBD1
v_call: TRBV27
cdr3_aa: CASREGQGHSPLHF
cdr3_nt: TGTGCCAGCAGGGAAGGACAGGGCCATTCACCCCTCCACTTT

clone_size: .
j_call: TRBJ1-3
d_call: .
v_call: TRBV27
cdr3_aa: CASSSAATDQFSGNTIYF
cdr3_nt: TGTGCCAGCAGTTCGGCCGCGACAGATCAGTTCTCTGGAAACACCATATATTTT

clone_size: .
j_call: TRBJ2-1
d_call: TRBD2
v_call: TRBV7-2
cdr3_aa: CASSLSPNSGSAYNEQFF
cdr3_nt: TGTGCCAGCAGCTTATCCCCCAACAGCGGGAGTGCATACAATGAGCAGTTCTTC

clone_size: .
j_call: TRBJ1-2
d_call: .
v_call: TRBV7-8
cdr3_aa: CASSLDRRGGYGYTF
cdr3_nt: TGTGCCAGCAGCTTAGACAGGCGGGGGGGCTATGGCTACACCTTC

clone_size: .
j_call: TRBJ1-5
d_call: .
v_call: TRBV29-1
cdr3_aa: CSADSGGNQPQHF
cdr3_nt: TGCAGCGCTGACTCGGGGGGCAATCAGCCCCAGCATTTT

clone_size: once
j_call: TRBJ1-1
d_call: .
v_call: TRBV5-6
cdr3_aa: CASSPAGLPEAFF
cdr3_nt: TGTGCCAGCAGCCCGGCCGGACTACCTGAAGCTTTCTTT

clone_size: once
j_call: TRBJ1-5
d_call: .
v_call: TRBV30
cdr3_aa: CAWNPGSRSGQPQHF
cdr3_nt: TGTGCCTGGAACCCCGGAAGTCGATCGGGGCAGCCCCAGCATTTT

clone_size: .
j_call: TRBJ2-7
d_call: TRBD1
v_call: TRBV19
cdr3_aa: CASSMSGTVYEQYF
cdr3_nt: TGTGCCAGTAGTATGAGTGGGACAGTCTACGAGCAGTACTTC

clone_size: .
j_call: TRBJ2-5
d_call: TRBD2
v_call: TRBV28
cdr3_aa: CASSFLLPGGGETQYF
cdr3_nt: TGTGCCAGCAGTTTTCTTTTGCCGGGGGGAGGAGAGACCCAGTACTTC

clone_size: .
j_call: TRBJ1-5
d_call: .
v_call: TRBV14
cdr3_aa: CASSQGAVSAQHF
cdr3_nt: TGTGCCAGCAGCCAAGGGGCCGTTTCGGCCCAGCATTTT

clone_size: .
j_call: TRBJ1-5
d_call: .
v_call: TRBV12-3/TRBV12-4
cdr3_aa: CASSFSGKQPQHF
cdr3_nt: TGTGCCAGCAGTTTCTCCGGTAAACAGCCCCAGCATTTT

clone_size: few
j_call: TRBJ1-1
d_call: .
v_call: TRBV28
cdr3_aa: CASSLSPQHTEAFF
cdr3_nt: TGTGCCAGCAGTTTATCTCCACAGCACACTGAAGCTTTCTTT

clone_size: .
j_call: TRBJ1-1
d_call: TRBD1
v_call: TRBV19
cdr3_aa: CASSRGGPNTEAFF
cdr3_nt: TGTGCCAGTAGTCGAGGGGGCCCGAACACTGAAGCTTTCTTT

clone_size: .
j_call: TRBJ1-4
d_call: .
v_call: TRBV6-5
cdr3_aa: CASSSDSPGGEKLFF
cdr3_nt: TGTGCCAGCAGTTCCGACAGCCCCGGCGGTGAAAAACTGTTTTTT

clone_size: .
j_call: TRBJ1-1
d_call: TRBD1
v_call: TRBV6-4
cdr3_aa: CASRRQGADLNTEAFF
cdr3_nt: TGTGCCAGCAGGAGACAGGGGGCGGATTTGAACACTGAAGCTTTCTTT

clone_size: once
j_call: TRBJ2-7
d_call: .
v_call: TRBV3-1/TRBV3-2
cdr3_aa: CASSQDPPRDYYEQYF
cdr3_nt: TGTGCCAGCAGCCAAGATCCTCCCCGAGATTACTACGAGCAGTACTTC

clone_size: .
j_call: TRBJ1-4
d_call: .
v_call: TRBV3-1/TRBV3-2
cdr3_aa: CASSQSQVRTTNEKLFF
cdr3_nt: TGTGCCAGCAGCCAGTCCCAAGTTCGGACTACTAATGAAAAACTGTTTTTT

clone_size: few
j_call: TRBJ1-3
d_call: TRBD1
v_call: TRBV9
cdr3_aa: CASSVGGQVSNTIYF
cdr3_nt: TGTGCCAGCAGCGTAGGGGGACAGGTGTCAAACACCATATATTTT

clone_size: .
j_call: TRBJ1-2
d_call: TRBD1
v_call: TRBV5-5
cdr3_aa: CASSLDGTGGYNYGYTF
cdr3_nt: TGTGCCAGCAGCTTGGATGGGACAGGGGGCTATAACTATGGCTACACCTTC

clone_size: .
j_call: TRBJ2-2
d_call: .
v_call: TRBV23-1
cdr3_aa: CASSQRGQLNTGELFF
cdr3_nt: TGCGCCAGCAGTCAACGCGGGCAGTTGAACACCGGGGAGCTGTTTTTT

clone_size: .
j_call: TRBJ2-1
d_call: TRBD2
v_call: TRBV4-1
cdr3_aa: CASSQGGQLAGGPEQFF
cdr3_nt: TGCGCCAGCAGCCAAGGCGGCCAACTAGCGGGAGGGCCTGAGCAGTTCTTC

clone_size: .
j_call: TRBJ2-1
d_call: .
v_call: TRBV19
cdr3_aa: CASTIGGGYEQFF
cdr3_nt: TGTGCCAGTACTATTGGGGGGGGCTATGAGCAGTTCTTC

clone_size: once
j_call: TRBJ1-3
d_call: .
v_call: TRBV2
cdr3_aa: CASSEALREPSGNTIYF
cdr3_nt: TGTGCCAGCAGTGAAGCGCTTAGGGAGCCCTCTGGAAACACCATATATTTT

clone_size: .
j_call: TRBJ1-1
d_call: .
v_call: TRBV4-1
cdr3_aa: CASSPETRGTGKVYTEAFF
cdr3_nt: TGCGCCAGCAGCCCCGAGACTAGGGGTACTGGAAAGGTATACACTGAAGCTTTCTTT

clone_size: .
j_call: TRBJ1-2
d_call: TRBD1
v_call: TRBV6-5
cdr3_aa: CASSYSARGLGGYTF
cdr3_nt: TGTGCCAGCAGTTACTCGGCCAGGGGGCTTGGTGGCTACACCTTC

clone_size: .
j_call: TRBJ2-4
d_call: .
v_call: TRBV3-1/TRBV3-2
cdr3_aa: CASSPPAVNIQYF
cdr3_nt: TGTGCCAGCAGCCCTCCCGCAGTGAACATTCAGTACTTC

clone_size: .
j_call: TRBJ2-5
d_call: TRBD2
v_call: TRBV7-7
cdr3_aa: CASSPGGGSVWETQYF
cdr3_nt: TGTGCCAGCAGCCCCGGGGGGGGCTCAGTCTGGGAGACCCAGTACTTC

clone_size: .
j_call: TRBJ2-6
d_call: TRBD1
v_call: TRBV11-2
cdr3_aa: CASSFIRGQGANVLTF
cdr3_nt: TGTGCCAGCAGCTTTATCAGGGGGCAAGGGGCCAACGTCCTGACTTTC

clone_size: .
j_call: TRBJ1-2
d_call: .
v_call: TRBV28
cdr3_aa: CASSPRGSKGYTF
cdr3_nt: TGTGCCAGCAGTCCTCGGGGATCTAAGGGCTACACCTTC

clone_size: .
j_call: TRBJ2-2
d_call: TRBD1
v_call: TRBV24-1
cdr3_aa: CATRPGQGYTGELFF
cdr3_nt: TGTGCCACCAGACCGGGACAGGGGTACACCGGGGAGCTGTTTTTT

clone_size: .
j_call: TRBJ2-3
d_call: TRBD2
v_call: TRBV2
cdr3_aa: CASRGLAGGVYTQYF
cdr3_nt: TGTGCCAGCAGGGGACTAGCGGGGGGGGTATATACGCAGTATTTT

clone_size: .
j_call: TRBJ2-7
d_call: .
v_call: TRBV7-8
cdr3_aa: CASSPTRAPTEQYF
cdr3_nt: TGTGCCAGCAGCCCGACTAGAGCTCCTACCGAGCAGTACTTC

clone_size: .
j_call: TRBJ2-7
d_call: TRBD2
v_call: TRBV9
cdr3_aa: CASSTASSGGYEQYF
cdr3_nt: TGTGCCAGCAGCACCGCTTCTAGCGGGGGTTACGAGCAGTACTTC

clone_size: .
j_call: TRBJ2-7
d_call: .
v_call: TRBV3-1/TRBV3-2
cdr3_aa: CASSPVRGFNEQYF
cdr3_nt: TGTGCCAGCAGCCCGGTCCGCGGTTTTAACGAGCAGTACTTC

clone_size: .
j_call: TRBJ1-2
d_call: .
v_call: TRBV27
cdr3_aa: CASSLRPSGARGYGYTF
cdr3_nt: TGTGCCAGCAGCTTAAGACCCTCAGGGGCTCGGGGCTATGGCTACACCTTC

clone_size: .
j_call: TRBJ1-3
d_call: .
v_call: TRBV7-3
cdr3_aa: CASSPSGGTNSGNTIYF
cdr3_nt: TGTGCCAGCAGCCCCAGTGGGGGGACCAACTCTGGAAACACCATATATTTT

clone_size: once
j_call: TRBJ2-5
d_call: TRBD2
v_call: TRBV5-4
cdr3_aa: CASSGTTSGLGTQYF
cdr3_nt: TGTGCCAGCAGCGGCACGACTAGCGGGTTGGGAACCCAGTACTTC

clone_size: .
j_call: TRBJ1-4
d_call: .
v_call: TRBV5-6
cdr3_aa: CASSLGGVEKLFF
cdr3_nt: TGTGCCAGCAGCTTGGGGGGAGTTGAAAAACTGTTTTTT

clone_size: .
j_call: TRBJ2-3
d_call: TRBD2
v_call: TRBV4-1
cdr3_aa: CASGATSGSADTQYF
cdr3_nt: TGCGCCAGCGGTGCGACTAGCGGTTCCGCAGATACGCAGTATTTT